This TCR beta chain is drawn from a study of CD8+ T cells in alopecia areata. Looking at the study overall: Treatment of the treated patients consisted of oral tofacitinib, 5 to 10 mg twice daily.

RNA was isolated and reverse transcribed to cDNA, the sequencing template. Measured with immunoSEQ multiplex PCR; TCRdb has only the in-frame clones, and not every one. Of around 300,000 clones listed, around three fifths are singletons. The CDR3 is made up of 13 amino acids. Trimming stripped 0 bases from V and 0 bases from J, with 6 bases between. From germline, CDR1 is GTSNPN and CDR2 SVGIG (reference sequence). Specified treatment: oral pan-JAK inhibitor, 5-10 mg twice daily. Collection of lesional scalp punch biopsies and peripheral blood was performed in alopecia areata patients. With regard to this clone: The same CDR3 also results from other DNA sequences found in this sample.

The specimen comprised CD4+ T cells sorted from blood, sampled around week 53, from a patient treated with tofacitinib. The clonotype originates from a human donor with alopecia areata. The rearrangement uses TRBV30 and TRBJ2-7, with unresolved D. The CDR3 spells CAWSVRASYEQYF. In DNA form, the CDR3 reads TGTGCCTGGAGTGTAAGGGCCTCCTACGAGCAGTACTTC. The entire variable domain, with the rest obtained from reference TRBV30 and TRBJ2-7, is as follows: SQTIHQWPATLVQPVGSPLSLECTVEGTSNPNLYWYRQAAGRGLQLLFYSVGIGQISSEVPQNLSASRPQDRQFILSSKKLLLSDSGFYLCAWSVRASYEQYFGPGTRLTVT.